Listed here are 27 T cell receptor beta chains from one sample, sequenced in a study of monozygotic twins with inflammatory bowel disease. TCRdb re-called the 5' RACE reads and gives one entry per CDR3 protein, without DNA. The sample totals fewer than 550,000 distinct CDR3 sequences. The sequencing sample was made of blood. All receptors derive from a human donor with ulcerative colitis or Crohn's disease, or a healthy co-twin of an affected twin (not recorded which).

CDR3 region: CSVTFTRRETQYF. The J gene is TRBJ2-5, the V gene TRBV29-1; TCRdb gives TRBD2 as the D gene, but with no DNA this cannot be confirmed. This CDR3 comprises 13 residues. Germline V gene sequence: CDR1 SQVTM, CDR2 ANQGSEA.

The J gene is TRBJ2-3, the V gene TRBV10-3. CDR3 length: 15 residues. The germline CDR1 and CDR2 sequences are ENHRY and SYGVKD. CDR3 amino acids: CAISESSLLMDTQYF.

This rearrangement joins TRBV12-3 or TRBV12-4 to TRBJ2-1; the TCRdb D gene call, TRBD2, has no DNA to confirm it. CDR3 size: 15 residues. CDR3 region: CASSPGGAPYNEQFF.

The CDR3 loop reads CSAPDRGPTEAFF. The chain is built from TRBV20-1 and TRBJ1-1; lacking DNA, the TRBD1 call made by TCRdb goes unchecked. Germline V gene data show CDR1 as DFQATT and CDR2 as SNEGSKA (reference sequence). The CDR3 runs to 13 residues.

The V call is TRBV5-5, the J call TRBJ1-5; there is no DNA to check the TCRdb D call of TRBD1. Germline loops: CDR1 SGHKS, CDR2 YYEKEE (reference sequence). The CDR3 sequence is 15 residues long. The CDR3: CASSQILDTNQPQHF.

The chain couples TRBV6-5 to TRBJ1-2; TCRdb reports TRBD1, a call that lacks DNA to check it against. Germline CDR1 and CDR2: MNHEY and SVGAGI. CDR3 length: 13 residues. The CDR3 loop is CASSRLDRGGYTF.

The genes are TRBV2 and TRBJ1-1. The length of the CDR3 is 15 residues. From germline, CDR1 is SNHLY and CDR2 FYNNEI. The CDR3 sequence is CASSAETTMNTEAFF.

The CDR3 here is CASTRLGVPGELFF. This sequence joins TRBV3-1 and TRBJ2-2. Germline V gives CDR1 LGHDT, CDR2 YNNKEL (reference sequence). The CDR3 has 14 residues.

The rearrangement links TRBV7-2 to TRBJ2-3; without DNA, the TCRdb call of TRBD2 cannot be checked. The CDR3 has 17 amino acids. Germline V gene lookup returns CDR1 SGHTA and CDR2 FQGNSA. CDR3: CASSLRVSSSGSDTQYF.

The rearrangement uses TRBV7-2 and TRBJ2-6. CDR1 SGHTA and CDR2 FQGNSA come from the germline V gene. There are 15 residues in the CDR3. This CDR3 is CASSSQTSGANVLTF.

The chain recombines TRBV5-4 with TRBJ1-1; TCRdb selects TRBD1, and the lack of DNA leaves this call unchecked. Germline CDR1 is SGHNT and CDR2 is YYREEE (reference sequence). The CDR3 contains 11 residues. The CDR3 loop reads CASSGTGEAFF.

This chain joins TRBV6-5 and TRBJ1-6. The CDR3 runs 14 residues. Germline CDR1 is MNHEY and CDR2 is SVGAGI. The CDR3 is CASSCLELNSPLHF.

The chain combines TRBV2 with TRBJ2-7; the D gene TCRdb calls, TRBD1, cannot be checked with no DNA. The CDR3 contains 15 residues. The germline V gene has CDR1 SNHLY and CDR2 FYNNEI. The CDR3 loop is CASSEVGTGAYEQYF.

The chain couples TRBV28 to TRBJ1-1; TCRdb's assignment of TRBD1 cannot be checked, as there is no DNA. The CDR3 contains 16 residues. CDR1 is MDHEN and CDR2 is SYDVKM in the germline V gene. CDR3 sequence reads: CASSSLPGQSKTEAFF.

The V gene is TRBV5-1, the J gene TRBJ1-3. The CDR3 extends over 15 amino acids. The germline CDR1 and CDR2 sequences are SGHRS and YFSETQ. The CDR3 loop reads CASSLAKGDGNTIYF.

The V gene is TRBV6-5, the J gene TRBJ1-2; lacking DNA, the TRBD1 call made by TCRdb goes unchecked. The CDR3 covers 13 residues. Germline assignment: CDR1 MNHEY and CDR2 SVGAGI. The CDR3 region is CASRDREDYGYTF.

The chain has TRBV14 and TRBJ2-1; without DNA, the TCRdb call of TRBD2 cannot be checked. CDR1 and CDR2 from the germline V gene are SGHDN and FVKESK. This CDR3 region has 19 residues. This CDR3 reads CASSQEWLAGLFSYNEQFF.

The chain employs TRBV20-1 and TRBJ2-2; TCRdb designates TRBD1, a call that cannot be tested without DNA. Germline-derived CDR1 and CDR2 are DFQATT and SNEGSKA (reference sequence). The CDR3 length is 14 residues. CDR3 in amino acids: CSASANPGTGELFF.

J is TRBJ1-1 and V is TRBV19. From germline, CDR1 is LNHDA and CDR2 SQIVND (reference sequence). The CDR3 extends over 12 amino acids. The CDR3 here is CASSYVNTEAFF.

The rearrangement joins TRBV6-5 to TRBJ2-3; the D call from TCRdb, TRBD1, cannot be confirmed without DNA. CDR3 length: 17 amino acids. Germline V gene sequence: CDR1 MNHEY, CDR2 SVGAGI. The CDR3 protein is CASSYSAPGLPLDTQYF.

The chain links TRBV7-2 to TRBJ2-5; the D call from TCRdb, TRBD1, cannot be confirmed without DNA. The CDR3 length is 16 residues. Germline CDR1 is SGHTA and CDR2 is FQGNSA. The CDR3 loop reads CASSLGLGTLQETQYF.

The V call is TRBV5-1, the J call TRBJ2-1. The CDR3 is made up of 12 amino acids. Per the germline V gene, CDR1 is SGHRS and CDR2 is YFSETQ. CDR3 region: CASSLESPEQFF.

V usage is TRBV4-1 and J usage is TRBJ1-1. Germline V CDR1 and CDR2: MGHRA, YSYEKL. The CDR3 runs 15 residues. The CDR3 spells CASSQIAVMNTEAFF.

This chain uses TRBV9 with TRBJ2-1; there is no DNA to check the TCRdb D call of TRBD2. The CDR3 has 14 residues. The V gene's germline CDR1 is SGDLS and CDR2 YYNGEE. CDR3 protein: CASSVERGAHEQFF.

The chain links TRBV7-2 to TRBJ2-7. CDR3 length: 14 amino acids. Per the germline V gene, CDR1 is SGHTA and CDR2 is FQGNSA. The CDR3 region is CSSSLGPVSYEQYF.

The CDR3 loop reads CSASLAGETSTDTQYF. J is TRBJ2-3 and V is TRBV20-1; the D gene TCRdb calls, TRBD2, cannot be checked with no DNA. The CDR3 has 16 amino acids. Germline lookup yields CDR1 DFQATT and CDR2 SNEGSKA (reference sequence).

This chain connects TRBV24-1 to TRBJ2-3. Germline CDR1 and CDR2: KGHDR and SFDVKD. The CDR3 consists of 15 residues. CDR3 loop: CATSDQFGYPDTQYF.